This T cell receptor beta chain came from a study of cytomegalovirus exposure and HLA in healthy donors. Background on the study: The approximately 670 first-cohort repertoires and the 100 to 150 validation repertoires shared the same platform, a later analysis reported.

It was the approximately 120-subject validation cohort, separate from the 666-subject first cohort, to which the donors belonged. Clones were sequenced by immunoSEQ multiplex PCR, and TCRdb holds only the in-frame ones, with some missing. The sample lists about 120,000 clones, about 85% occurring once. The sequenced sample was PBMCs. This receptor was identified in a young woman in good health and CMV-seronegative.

The CDR3 loop is CATAGLYGADTQYF. The CDR3 DNA reads as TGTGCCACCGCGGGACTTTATGGGGCAGATACGCAGTATTTT. The chain carries TRBV15 and TRBJ2-3; weak D call: TRBD2 (6 bases). Per germline, CDR1 LNHNV and CDR2 YYDKDF (reference sequence). Trimming pared 8 bases from V and 4 bases from J, leaving 16 bases between. This CDR3 has 14 amino acids.